This TCR beta chain was retrieved from a study of cytomegalovirus exposure and HLA in healthy donors. In regard to this clone: Its antigen is unknown.

The CDR3 sequence is 17 residues long. Trimming removed 1 base from V and 3 bases from J; junction bases left unmatched: 8. Germline V gene lookup returns CDR1 MGHRA and CDR2 YSYEKL. Use of 60 Vbeta and 13 Jbeta primers characterized the PCR. TCRdb's table, derived via immunoSEQ multiplex PCR, lists solely in-frame clones and lacks some. The sample includes fewer than 200,000 clones, roughly two thirds of them seen just once. Broader study findings: Donors belonging to an Asian-associated ancestry cluster reportedly showed fewer N-insertions in productive TCRs than the 666-donor mean, according to what a later analysis found. According to an earlier analysis, most TCR beta V segments yielded productive rearrangements about 87% or about 30% of the time.

The specimen sequenced was PBMCs. The chain combines TRBV4-1 with TRBJ2-2, with 7 bases identical to TRBD2. The sequence was collected from a woman in her 40s in good health and CMV-seropositive. CDR3 sequence (DNA): TGCGCCAGCAGCCAAGTTAGGCTAGCGGACCACACCGGGGAGCTGTTTTTT. Translated, it gives CASSQVRLADHTGELFF.